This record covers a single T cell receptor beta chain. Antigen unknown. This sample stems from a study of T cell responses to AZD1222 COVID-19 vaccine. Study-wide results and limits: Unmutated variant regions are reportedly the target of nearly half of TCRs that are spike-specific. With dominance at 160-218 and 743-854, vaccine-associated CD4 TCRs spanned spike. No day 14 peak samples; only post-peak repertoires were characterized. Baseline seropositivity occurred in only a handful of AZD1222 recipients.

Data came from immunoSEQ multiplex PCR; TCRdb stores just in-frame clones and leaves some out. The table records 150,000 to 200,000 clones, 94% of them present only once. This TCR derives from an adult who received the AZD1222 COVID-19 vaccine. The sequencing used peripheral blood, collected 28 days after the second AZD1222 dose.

CDR3 residues: CASSSVGGADNEQFF. CDR3 nucleotide sequence: TGTGCCAGCAGTTCCGTAGGTGGGGCTGACAATGAGCAGTTCTTC. V and J are TRBV27 and TRBJ2-1; TRBD1 is a possible D gene (5 bases). Deletions cut 4 bases from V and 5 bases from J, with 15 bases between. This CDR3 has 15 amino acids. Germline V gene lookup returns CDR1 MNHEY and CDR2 SMNVEV (reference sequence).